This entry lists 23 T cell receptor beta chains sequenced from one sample in a study of radiation and T cells in renal cell carcinoma. The time point denotes: blood 2 weeks post-SBRT. Treatment denoted: 15 Gy SBRT to primary tumor, nephrectomy 4 weeks later. Assay used: immunoSEQ multiplex PCR; TCRdb lists only in-frame clones, some missing. The table includes about 150,000 clones, approximately 88% detected once. The specimen was blood, collected from a patient whose treatment included radiotherapy and nephrectomy. The receptors here all came from a woman aged 50 to 60 with renal cell carcinoma.

Note on this clone: The junction differs from germline at one of its ends, possibly a read error. This chain connects TRBV7-7 to TRBJ2-6, with TRBD1 matching over 7 bases. The germline gives CDR1 SSHAT, CDR2 FNYEAQ (reference sequence). The CDR3 is 16 residues long. The CDR3 nucleotides are TGTGCTAGCAGCTCGCTCCAGGGGGCTGGGGCCAACGTCCTGACTTTC. This codes for CASSSLQGAGANVLTF. The entire variable domain, with the rest obtained from reference TRBV7-7 and TRBJ2-6, is as follows: GAGVSQSPRYKVTKRGQDVTLRCDPISSHATLYWYQQALGQGPEFLTYFNYEAQPDKSGLPSDRFSAERPEGSISTLTIQRTEQRDSAMYRCASSSLQGAGANVLTFGAGSRLTVL.

The J gene is TRBJ1-2, the V gene TRBV6-5; no reliable D call. Germline V gene lookup returns CDR1 MNHEY and CDR2 SVGAGI. This CDR3 has 14 residues. V lost 6 bases and J lost 6, with 17 bases in between. The CDR3 reads CASSRVGSSHGYTF. CDR3 bases: TGTGCCAGCAGCCGGGTCGGATCCTCACATGGCTACACCTTC.

The chain uses TRBV6-1 and TRBJ1-2, with a tentative D call TRBD1 (6 bases). The CDR3 runs to 16 residues. Germline CDR1 reads MNHNS; CDR2 reads SASEGT. Trimming cost V 2 bases and J 8 bases, with 21 bases left between them. The CDR3 DNA follows: TGTGCCAGCAGTGAACACGGGACACCATCCTCGGGAGGCTACACCTTC. Its translation is CASSEHGTPSSGGYTF.

This sequence joins TRBV7-2 and TRBJ2-5; TRBD2 aligns across 16 bases. The CDR3 spans 16 residues. Germline assignment: CDR1 SGHTA and CDR2 FQGNSA. The ends lost 5 bases at V and 5 bases at J; junction bases unmatched: 5. CDR3 bases: TGTGCCAGCAGCCCCCCGGGACTAGCGGGGGGGGAGACCCAGTACTTC. It codes for CASSPPGLAGGETQYF.

The CDR3, as DNA: TGTGCCAGCAGTCTACAGGGAGGGCAGGGGGAGACCCAGTACTTC. It yields the protein CASSLQGGQGETQYF. The chain links TRBV6-6 to TRBJ2-5, with a weak D call TRBD2 (7 bases). Germline V gene lookup returns CDR1 MNHNY and CDR2 SVGAGI (reference sequence). V was pared by 5 bases and J by 5 bases, with 18 bases between. The CDR3 consists of 15 residues.

The chain couples TRBV7-2 to TRBJ2-7; D is perhaps TRBD1 or TRBD2 (5 bases each). CDR1 is SGHTA, CDR2 FQGNSA, per germline. Trimming pared 1 base from V and 6 bases from J, leaving 13 bases between. The CDR3 covers 14 residues. The CDR3 DNA is TGTGCCAGCAGCTTAGAGGGACCAGTGGGCGAGCAGTACTTC. It codes for CASSLEGPVGEQYF.

With respect to this clone: One end of the junction does not line up with germline, which may come from a read error. CDR3 coding DNA: TGTGCCAGCAGTTATTACGGACAGGCGAACACTGAAGCTTTCTTT. This codes for CASSYYGQANTEAFF. The chain recombines TRBV10-3 with TRBJ1-1, with 7 nucleotides matching TRBD1. The CDR3 consists of 15 residues. CDR1 is ENHRY, CDR2 SYGVKD, per germline.

The genes are TRBV5-1 and TRBJ2-1, with TRBD2 matching 10 bases. Germline V gene sequence: CDR1 SGHRS, CDR2 YFSETQ. V shed 0 bases and J 5 bases; nucleotides not matched to a gene: 5. There are 16 residues in the CDR3. This CDR3 is CASSLVLAGPDNEQFF. CDR3 coding DNA: TGCGCCAGCAGCTTGGTACTAGCGGGACCTGACAATGAGCAGTTCTTC.

V and J are TRBV11-2 and TRBJ2-1; no clear D gene. The CDR3 is 13 amino acids. Germline assignment: CDR1 SGHAT and CDR2 FQNNGV. Trimming left V 1 base short and J 2 bases short, with 3 bases between. For the CDR3, the DNA is TGTGCCAGCAGCTTAGGGGCCTACAATGAGCAGTTCTTC. Amino acids: CASSLGAYNEQFF.

The chain is built from TRBV6-1 and TRBJ2-7; 9 nucleotides align to TRBD1. Germline V gene data show CDR1 as MNHNS and CDR2 as SASEGT. V lost 5 bases to trimming and J lost 0 bases; unmatched junction nucleotides: 5. This CDR3 is built from 15 residues. In nucleotides, the CDR3 is TGTGCCAGCAGTACGACAGGGGGGTACTCCTACGAGCAGTACTTC. It translates to CASSTTGGYSYEQYF.

This chain joins TRBV13 and TRBJ2-1; maybe TRBD2 (5 bases). The CDR3 contains 18 residues. V lost 1 base, J lost 4 bases, and 20 bases lay in between. In germline, CDR1 is PRHDT, CDR2 FYEKMQ (reference sequence). CDR3 loop: CASSLEHVAGPGYNEQFF. The CDR3 nucleotides read TGTGCCAGCAGCTTAGAACATGTCGCAGGCCCGGGGTACAATGAGCAGTTCTTC.

The chain couples TRBV7-9 to TRBJ2-3; the match to TRBD2 covers 8 bases. The CDR3 sequence is 14 residues long. Looked up from germline, CDR1 is SEHNR and CDR2 is FQNEAQ (reference sequence). Trimming cost V 6 bases and J 5 bases; bases outside gene matches: 7. The DNA of the CDR3 is TGTGCCAGCAGATTTAGCGGGGACGGAGATACGCAGTATTTT. It is translated as CASRFSGDGDTQYF.

The CDR3 nucleotides are TGTGCCAGCAGGGGGGGGGCGACGAACACTGAAGCTTTCTTT. This gives the protein CASRGGATNTEAFF. The chain joins TRBV6-5 to TRBJ1-1; the D gene is possibly TRBD1 (6 bases). Germline lookup yields CDR1 MNHEY and CDR2 SVGAGI. The CDR3 is made up of 14 amino acids. Trimming pared 6 bases from V and 1 base from J, leaving 12 bases between.

This clone appeared a few times. The V call is TRBV4-1, the J call TRBJ1-1; the D is unclear. The CDR3 spans 14 residues. CDR1 and CDR2 from the germline V gene are MGHRA and YSYEKL. The V and J ends lost 0 bases and 7 bases respectively, with 12 bases between them. The CDR3 reads CASSQETVRIEAFF. CDR3 DNA: TGCGCCAGCAGCCAAGAAACTGTACGGATTGAAGCTTTCTTT.

The genes are TRBV9 and TRBJ2-3, with 8 bases lining up with TRBD2. This CDR3 contains 15 residues. Trimming cost V 0 bases and J 4 bases; bases outside gene matches: 4. Germline V CDR1 and CDR2: SGDLS, YYNGEE. The CDR3 loop reads CASSVASGGSDTQYF. The CDR3 DNA sequence: TGTGCCAGCAGCGTAGCCAGCGGGGGCTCAGATACGCAGTATTTT.

The chain uses TRBV7-9 and TRBJ1-4; D might be TRBD1 (5 bases). Germline CDR1 is SEHNR and CDR2 is FQNEAQ (reference sequence). The CDR3 has 17 residues. V lost 1 base and J lost 6, with 18 bases in between. In DNA form, the CDR3 reads TGTGCCAGCAGCTTAGATGGGACCTCAGGCGGGTATGAAAAACTGTTTTTT. Translation: CASSLDGTSGGYEKLFF. Based on the CDR3 plus reference TRBV7-9 and TRBJ1-4, the full variable domain is DTGVSQNPRHKITKRGQNVTFRCDPISEHNRLYWYRQTLGQGPEFLTYFQNEAQLEKSRLLSDRFSAERPKGSFSTLEIQRTEQGDSAMYLCASSLDGTSGGYEKLFFGSGTQLSVL.

V is TRBV7-8 and J is TRBJ2-7, with TRBD2 matching over 13 bases. Germline CDR1 and CDR2: SGHVS and FQNEAQ. The CDR3 spans 17 residues. The trim removed 5 bases at V and 3 bases at J, leaving 10 bases unmatched. DNA for the CDR3: TGTGCCAGCAGCCAACTAGCGGGGGGGCCTCTGGTCTACGAGCAGTACTTC. Its translation: CASSQLAGGPLVYEQYF.

J is TRBJ2-7 and V is TRBV2, with D unresolved. The CDR3 loop spans 14 amino acids. Germline-derived CDR1 and CDR2 are SNHLY and FYNNEI. V lost 4 bases, J lost 6 bases, and 16 bases lay in between. In nucleotides, the CDR3 is TGTGCCAGCAGTGTTGGCTTACATGAAGTCGAGCAGTACTTC. Amino acid sequence: CASSVGLHEVEQYF.

This rearrangement joins TRBV4-3 to TRBJ1-1, with 7 bases lining up with TRBD1. Germline CDR1 LGHNA, CDR2 YSLEER. The J segment lost 7 bases and the V segment lost 0 bases, leaving 11 bases of the junction unmatched. The CDR3 sequence is 16 residues long. The DNA for the CDR3 is TGCGCCAGCAGCCAAGATTTAAGGACAGGCAGGTTTGAAGCTTTCTTT. It codes for CASSQDLRTGRFEAFF.

The chain recombines TRBV7-2 with TRBJ2-1; tentatively, D is TRBD1 or TRBD2 (10 bases each). CDR1 and CDR2 (germline): SGHTA, FQGNSA. The CDR3 length is 19 residues. The ends were cut back, 5 bases at V and 4 bases at J, with 27 bases in the middle. CDR3 loop: CASSLYGTGVAGGYNEQFF. The CDR3 nucleotides read TGTGCCAGCAGCCTTTATGGGACAGGGGTAGCGGGGGGTTACAATGAGCAGTTCTTC.

The V and J genes are TRBV19 and TRBJ2-7, with D uncertain. Trimming pared 6 bases from V and 4 bases from J, leaving 10 bases between. CDR1 and CDR2 from the germline V gene are LNHDA and SQIVND (reference sequence). The CDR3 runs 12 residues. For the CDR3, the DNA is TGTGCCAGTAGCGGACCGTATTACGAGCAGTACTTC. Its protein product is CASSGPYYEQYF.

This chain joins TRBV6-1 and TRBJ1-6, with 9 bases lining up with TRBD1. Germline CDR1 reads MNHNS; CDR2 reads SASEGT. The CDR3 spans 16 residues. V lost 4 bases, J lost 7 bases, and 8 bases stayed unmatched. CDR3 DNA: TGTGCCAGCAGTGCGGGACAGGGATCGTTCAATTCACCCCTCCACTTT. Translation: CASSAGQGSFNSPLHF.

The chain joins TRBV9 to TRBJ1-5; 7 bases map to TRBD1. This CDR3 region has 19 residues. Trimming cost V 3 bases and J 2 bases; bases outside gene matches: 17. CDR1 SGDLS and CDR2 YYNGEE come from the germline V gene. The CDR3 nucleotides read TGTGCCAGCAGCGGAGACAGGGTGGAACGGGCACCACGCAATCAGCCCCAGCATTTT. This codes for CASSGDRVERAPRNQPQHF.